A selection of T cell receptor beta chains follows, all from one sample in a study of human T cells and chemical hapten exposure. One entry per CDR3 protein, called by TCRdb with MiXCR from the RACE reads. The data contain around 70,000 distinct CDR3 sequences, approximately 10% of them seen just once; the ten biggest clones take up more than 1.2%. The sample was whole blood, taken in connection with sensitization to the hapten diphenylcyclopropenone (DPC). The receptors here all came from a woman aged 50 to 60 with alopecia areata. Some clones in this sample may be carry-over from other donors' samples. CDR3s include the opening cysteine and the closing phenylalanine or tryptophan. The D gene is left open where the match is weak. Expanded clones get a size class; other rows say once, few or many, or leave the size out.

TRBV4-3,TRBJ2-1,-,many,CASSQVSRAYNEQFF,TGCGCCAGCAGCCAAGTGTCGCGGGCCTACAATGAGCAGTTCTTC
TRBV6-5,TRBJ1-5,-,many,CASRFNGDNQPQHF,TGTGCCAGCAGGTTCAACGGGGACAATCAGCCCCAGCATTTT
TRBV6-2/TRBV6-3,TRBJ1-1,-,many,CASSTQGIGTEAFF,TGTGCCAGCAGTACGCAGGGTATTGGCACTGAAGCTTTCTTT
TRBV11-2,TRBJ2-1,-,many,CASSLEAHNEQFF,TGTGCCAGCAGCTTGGAGGCCCACAATGAGCAGTTCTTC
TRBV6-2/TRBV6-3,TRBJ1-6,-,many,CASSKLLGPLHF,TGTGCCAGCAGTAAACTACTAGGACCCCTCCACTTT
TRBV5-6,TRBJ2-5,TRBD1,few,CASSVQGAGETQYF,TGTGCCAGCAGCGTCCAGGGGGCCGGGGAGACCCAGTACTTC
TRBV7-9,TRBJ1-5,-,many,CASSDTGSLQPQHF,TGTGCCAGCAGCGATACAGGGTCCCTTCAGCCCCAGCATTTT
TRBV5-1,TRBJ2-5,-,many,CASSLGSNQETQYF,TGCGCCAGCAGCTTGGGCAGCAACCAAGAGACCCAGTACTTC
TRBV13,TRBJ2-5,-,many,CASSLGENSQETQYF,TGTGCCAGCAGCTTAGGCGAAAACTCTCAAGAGACCCAGTACTTC
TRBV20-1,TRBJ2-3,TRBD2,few,CSARAGVIDTQYF,TGCAGTGCCAGGGCGGGGGTAATAGATACGCAGTATTTT
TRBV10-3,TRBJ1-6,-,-,CAISESGEEPLHF,TGTGCCATCAGTGAGTCTGGCGAGGAACCCCTCCACTTT
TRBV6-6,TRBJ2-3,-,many,CASTRDSTDTQYF,TGTGCCAGCACGCGGGACAGCACAGATACGCAGTATTTT
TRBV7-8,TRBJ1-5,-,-,CASRGPGSNQPQHF,TGTGCCAGCAGGGGACCAGGGAGCAATCAGCCCCAGCATTTT
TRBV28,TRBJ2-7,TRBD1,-,CASSRPGQGLHEQYF,TGTGCCAGCAGCCGTCCGGGACAGGGACTCCACGAGCAGTACTTC
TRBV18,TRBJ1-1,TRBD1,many,CASSSRTGDTEAFF,TGTGCCAGCTCATCCCGGACAGGAGACACTGAAGCTTTCTTT
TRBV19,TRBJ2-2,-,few,CASLEGSGNTGELFF,TGTGCCAGTCTGGAGGGCTCAGGGAACACCGGGGAGCTGTTTTTT
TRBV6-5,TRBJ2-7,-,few,CASSYSLAGSRGYEQYF,TGTGCCAGCAGTTACTCTCTTGCTGGGAGCCGCGGCTACGAGCAGTACTTC
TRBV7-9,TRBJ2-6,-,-,CASSDYRDFASSGANVLTF,TGTGCCAGCAGCGACTACAGGGATTTCGCCTCCTCTGGGGCCAACGTCCTGACTTTC
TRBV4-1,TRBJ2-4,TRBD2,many,CASSPTLADAKNIQYF,TGCGCCAGCAGCCCAACTCTAGCGGATGCCAAAAACATTCAGTACTTC
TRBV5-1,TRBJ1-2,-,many,CASSSTGGDSGYTF,TGCGCCAGCAGCTCGACAGGAGGTGACTCCGGCTACACCTTC
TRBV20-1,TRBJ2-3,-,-,CSADRDLHNSF,TGCAGTGCTGACCGGGATTTACATAATAGTTTT
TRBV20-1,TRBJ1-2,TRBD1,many,CSATGGYGYTF,TGCAGTGCCACAGGGGGCTATGGCTACACCTTC
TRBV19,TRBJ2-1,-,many,CASSIAGASYNEQFF,TGTGCCAGTAGTATAGCCGGGGCCTCCTACAATGAGCAGTTCTTC
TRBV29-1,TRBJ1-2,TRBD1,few,CSVEGQEPYGYTF,TGCAGCGTTGAGGGACAGGAACCTTATGGCTACACCTTC
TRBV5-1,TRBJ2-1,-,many,CASSEDPDLYNEQFF,TGCGCCAGCAGCGAGGACCCTGACCTCTACAATGAGCAGTTCTTC
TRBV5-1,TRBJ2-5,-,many,CASSLQGRGYQETQYF,TGCGCCAGCAGCTTACAGGGAAGAGGGTACCAAGAGACCCAGTACTTC
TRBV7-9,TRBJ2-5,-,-,CASSVPTQRETQYF,TGTGCCAGCAGCGTCCCCACCCAGCGCGAGACCCAGTACTTC
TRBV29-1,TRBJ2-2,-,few,CSVELGISGELFF,TGCAGCGTTGAGTTAGGGATTTCCGGGGAGCTGTTTTTT
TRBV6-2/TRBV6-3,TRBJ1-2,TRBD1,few,CASSFGTGDSAYGYTF,TGTGCCAGCAGCTTTGGGACAGGCGACTCCGCCTATGGCTACACCTTC
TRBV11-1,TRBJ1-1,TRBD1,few,CASHPGQRNTEAFF,TGTGCCAGCCACCCGGGACAGCGTAACACTGAAGCTTTCTTT
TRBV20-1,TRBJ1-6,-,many,CSARDPRGSRAESPLHF,TGCAGTGCTAGAGATCCCCGCGGATCGAGGGCGGAATCACCCCTCCACTTT
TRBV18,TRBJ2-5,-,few,CASSSDRQETQYF,TGTGCCAGCTCTTCCGACAGACAAGAGACCCAGTACTTC
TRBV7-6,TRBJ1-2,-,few,CASSPIGAQPRPNYGYTF,TGTGCCAGCAGCCCCATCGGGGCCCAGCCACGCCCTAACTATGGCTACACCTTC
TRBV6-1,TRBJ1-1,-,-,CASSDWGTEAFF,TGTGCCAGCAGTGATTGGGGCACTGAAGCTTTCTTT
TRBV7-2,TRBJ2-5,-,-,CASSSDSKTQYF,TGTGCCAGCAGCTCAGATTCAAAGACCCAGTACTTC
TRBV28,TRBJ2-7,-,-,CASSLFGTGSYEQYF,TGTGCCAGCAGTTTGTTTGGGACGGGATCCTACGAGCAGTACTTC
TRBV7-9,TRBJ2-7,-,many,CASSLRDARGYEQYF,TGTGCCAGCAGCCTACGGGACGCCCGGGGCTACGAGCAGTACTTC
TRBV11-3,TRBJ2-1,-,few,CASSLGVSSRDEQFF,TGTGCCAGCAGCTTAGGAGTCTCTTCACGGGATGAGCAGTTCTTC
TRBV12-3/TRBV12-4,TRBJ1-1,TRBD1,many,CASTTQTGMNTEAFF,TGTGCCAGCACGACGCAGACAGGGATGAACACTGAAGCTTTCTTT
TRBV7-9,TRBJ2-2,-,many,CASSHGTIGTGELFF,TGTGCCAGCAGCCACGGGACAATTGGAACCGGGGAGCTGTTTTTT
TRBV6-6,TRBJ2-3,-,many,CASSYPESGAPQYF,TGTGCCAGCAGTTACCCGGAGAGTGGGGCCCCGCAGTATTTT
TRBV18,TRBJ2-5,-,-,CASSQFDLGHFQETQYF,TGTGCCAGCTCTCAATTTGATTTGGGACACTTCCAAGAGACCCAGTACTTC
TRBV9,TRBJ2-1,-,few,CASSVAQGGYNEQFF,TGTGCCAGCAGCGTAGCGCAGGGCGGATACAATGAGCAGTTCTTC
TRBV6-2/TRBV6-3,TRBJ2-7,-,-,CASSGGGSYEQYF,TGTGCCAGCAGTGGGGGAGGTTCGTACGAGCAGTACTTC
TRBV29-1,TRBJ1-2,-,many,CSVLDRNYGYTF,TGCAGCGTCCTCGACAGGAACTATGGCTACACCTTC
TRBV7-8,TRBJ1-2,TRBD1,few,CASSLVGDRVGGYTF,TGTGCCAGCAGCTTAGTCGGGGACAGGGTCGGCGGCTACACCTTC
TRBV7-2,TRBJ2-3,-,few,CASSHYGKGGYF,TGTGCCAGCAGCCATTACGGGAAGGGGGGGTATTTT
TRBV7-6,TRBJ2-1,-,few,CASMEDGGSSYNEQFF,TGTGCCAGCATGGAGGATGGAGGGAGCTCCTACAATGAGCAGTTCTTC